This TCR beta chain was documented in a study of OX40 agonist ivuxolimab in advanced cancers. Study summary: The mean age was roughly 60 years, ranging from about 20 to 79, with around four fifths of participants male. General study results and limits: Expanded peripheral T cell antigen specificity was not determined.

Turning to this clone: Its antigen is not known.

TCRdb keeps only in-frame clones here, not all; method: immunoSEQ multiplex PCR. This sample has about 81,000 clones, with about 80% found just once. Germline-derived CDR1 and CDR2 are MNHEY and SMNVEV (reference sequence). The CDR3 has 14 residues. Trimming removed 0 bases from V and 5 bases from J, with 8 bases in between. At baseline, cycle 4 day 1, and cycle 7 day 1, blood was sampled. The J gene is TRBJ2-4, the V gene TRBV27, with D unresolved. This material consisted of CD4+ or CD8+ T cells sorted from blood, taken in a trial of the OX40 agonist ivuxolimab. The clonotype originates from an adult with an advanced solid tumor such as melanoma, head and neck, liver or kidney cancer. The CDR3 region is CASSLSGGENIQYF. The CDR3 bases are TGTGCCAGCAGTTTATCGGGCGGAGAAAACATTCAGTACTTC.